This T cell receptor beta chain was identified in a study of early T cells in non-severe SARS-CoV-2 infection. In its sample, this clonotype was seen a few times. Its antigen remains unknown. CDR1 is SGHRS, CDR2 YFSETQ, per germline. The CDR3 runs 12 residues. The V end lost 0 bases, the J end lost 4 bases, and 4 bases lay between the germline ends. Study-level points and caveats: Matching with VDJdb favored anti-spike CD8 responses (missing private and CD4 specificities).

Individual cDNA molecules received unique molecular identifiers. Via MiXCR, TCRdb re-called the 5' RACE reads, giving one row per CDR3 protein. Among 40,000 to 60,000 distinct CDR3 sequences, about 7.8% were seen once, and the ten largest hold 5.8%. The chain carries TRBV5-1 and TRBJ1-2; D gene uncertain. Sequenced input: whole blood. This clonotype originated in an adult who was a healthcare worker with PCR-confirmed SARS-CoV-2 infection or an uninfected control (not recorded which). CDR3 residues: CASSLAPYGYTF. The CDR3 nucleotides read TGCGCCAGCAGCTTGGCCCCCTATGGCTACACCTTC.